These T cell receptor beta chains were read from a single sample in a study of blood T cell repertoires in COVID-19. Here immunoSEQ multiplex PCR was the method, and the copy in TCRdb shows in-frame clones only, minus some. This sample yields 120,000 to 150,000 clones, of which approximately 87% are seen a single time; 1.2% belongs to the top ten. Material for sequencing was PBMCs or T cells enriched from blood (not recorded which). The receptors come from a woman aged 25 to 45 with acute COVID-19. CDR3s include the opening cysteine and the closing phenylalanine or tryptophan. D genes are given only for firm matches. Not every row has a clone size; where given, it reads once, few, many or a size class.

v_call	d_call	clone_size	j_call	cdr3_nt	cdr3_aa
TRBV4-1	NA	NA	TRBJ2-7	TGCGCCAGCAGCCGATGGGACACCGGCTACGAGCAGTACTTC	CASSRWDTGYEQYF
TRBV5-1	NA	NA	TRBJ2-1	TGCGCCAGCAGCTCGAGGGACACGAATGAGCAGTTCTTC	CASSSRDTNEQFF
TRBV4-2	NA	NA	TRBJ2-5	TGTGCCAGCAGCCAAGGGTTCGAGGGAGAGGACCAAGAGACCCAGTACTTC	CASSQGFEGEDQETQYF
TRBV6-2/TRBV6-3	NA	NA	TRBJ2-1	TGTGCCAGCAACCCAGGTCCAGCGGGCTCAAGCTCCTACAATGAGCAGTTCTTC	CASNPGPAGSSSYNEQFF
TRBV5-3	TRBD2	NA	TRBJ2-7	TGTGCCAGAAGCTGGCTGGGACTACGTGGTTACGAGCAGTACTTC	CARSWLGLRGYEQYF
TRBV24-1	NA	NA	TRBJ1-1	TGTGCCACCAGTGTGGGGGGGAGTGGCACTGAAGCTTTCTTT	CATSVGGSGTEAFF
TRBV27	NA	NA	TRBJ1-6	TGTGCCAGCAGGACCTCAGGGGTTATCAATTCACCCCTCCACTTT	CASRTSGVINSPLHF
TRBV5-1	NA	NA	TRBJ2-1	TGCGCCAGCAGCTTGCAAGTGGAGGCTGAGCAGTTCTTC	CASSLQVEAEQFF
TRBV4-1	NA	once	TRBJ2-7	TGCGCCAGCAGCCAAGATGGGATTAGCGGCTACGAGCAGTACTTC	CASSQDGISGYEQYF
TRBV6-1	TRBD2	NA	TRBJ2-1	TGTGCCAGCAGTGGGGCGACTAGCGGGACATACTCCTACAATGAGCAGTTCTTC	CASSGATSGTYSYNEQFF
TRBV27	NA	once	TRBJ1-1	TGTGCCAGCAGTTACATCACAGGGCTAGGGGCCACTGAAGCTTTCTTT	CASSYITGLGATEAFF
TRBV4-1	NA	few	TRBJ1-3	TGCGCCAGCAGCCAAGGGATCAGGGGAAACTCTGGAAACACCATATATTTT	CASSQGIRGNSGNTIYF
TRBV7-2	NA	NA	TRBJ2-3	TGTGCCAGCAGCTTAACAGTGGCAGATACGCAGTATTTT	CASSLTVADTQYF
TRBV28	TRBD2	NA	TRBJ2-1	TGTGCCAGCATCAGCCGGGGGGGCGGCTCCTACAATGAGCAGTTCTTC	CASISRGGGSYNEQFF
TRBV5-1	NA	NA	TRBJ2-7	TGCGCCAGCAGCCCGACCGACTTCTACTCCTACGAGCAGTACTTC	CASSPTDFYSYEQYF
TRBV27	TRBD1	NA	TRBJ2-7	TGTGCCACCGGAGGACTGATCTCCGGGACAGTCAATTACGAGCAGTACTTC	CATGGLISGTVNYEQYF